Listed here are 11 T cell receptor beta chains from one sample, sequenced in a study of T cells in tumors after PD-1 blockade (dated by TCRdb to between 2017 and 2020). The time point label, read with the paper, signifies: after anti-PD-1 therapy. The library was prepared using the immunoSEQ multiplex PCR assay. TCRdb holds this immuneACCESS table with in-frame rearrangements only. Some clones are missing; in checked studies, unresolved V genes explain under half, and the rest has no known cause. This sample has about 560 clones in its table, and 69% of those were observed once. The ten most abundant clones make up less than 35% of the sample. The specimen comprised tumor tissue, sampled after anti-PD-1 treatment. The receptor set was obtained from a human donor with cutaneous squamous cell carcinoma.

V usage is TRBV4-1 and J usage is TRBJ2-7; no clear D. V was trimmed by 0 bases and J by 2 bases, leaving 11 bases between them. Per the germline V gene, CDR1 is MGHRA and CDR2 is YSYEKL. The CDR3 runs 15 residues. The DNA for the CDR3 is TGCGCCAGCAGCCAAGATACAGTCGATACCTACGAGCAGTACTTC. Translated, it gives CASSQDTVDTYEQYF.

The CDR3 region is CASSLGDREYNEQFF. Written as DNA, the CDR3 is TGTGCCAGCAGCTTGGGGGACAGGGAATACAATGAGCAGTTCTTC. The chain couples TRBV5-6 to TRBJ2-1, with 9 positions matching TRBD1. Trimming cost V 0 bases and J 4 bases; bases outside gene matches: 2. This CDR3 contains 15 residues. Germline-derived CDR1 and CDR2 are SGHDT and YYEEEE.

The chain is built from TRBV28 and TRBJ2-2, with 7 bases fitting TRBD2. The trim removed 1 base at V and 4 bases at J, leaving 12 bases unmatched. The CDR3 contains 18 residues. From germline, CDR1 is MDHEN and CDR2 SYDVKM. CDR3 residues: CASSLSEVGGGPTGELFF. The CDR3 nucleotides are TGTGCCAGCAGTTTATCAGAGGTCGGCGGGGGACCCACCGGGGAGCTGTTTTTT.

The gene calls are TRBV7-2 and TRBJ1-5, with TRBD1 as a possible D gene (6 bases). The V end was cut by 2 bases, the J end by 5 bases, with 13 bases between. Germline CDR1 SGHTA, CDR2 FQGNSA. This CDR3 comprises 15 residues. CDR3 sequence: CASSLQTGWDQPQHF. The CDR3 region has the DNA TGTGCCAGCAGCTTACAGACAGGATGGGATCAGCCCCAGCATTTT.

This clone appeared a few times. The chain recombines TRBV5-1 with TRBJ2-1, with 7 bases lining up with TRBD2. V dropped 4 bases and J dropped 2; count of bases not matched to a gene: 6. Per the germline V gene, CDR1 is SGHRS and CDR2 is YFSETQ. The CDR3 contains 15 residues. CDR3 protein: CASSREGGAYNEQFF. DNA of the CDR3: TGCGCCAGCAGCCGCGAGGGAGGGGCCTACAATGAGCAGTTCTTC.

The chain combines TRBV18 with TRBJ2-7; 9 positions agree with TRBD1. Germline CDR1 KGHSH, CDR2 LQKENI. Germline trimming cut 0 bases from V and 6 bases from J; bases unmatched to any gene: 9. The CDR3 consists of 16 residues. The CDR3 DNA reads TGTGCCAGCTCACCACCGAAGGGGACAGGGTCGGTCGAGCAGTACTTC. It yields the protein CASSPPKGTGSVEQYF.

The V and J genes are TRBV29-1 and TRBJ2-5, with 10 bases lining up with TRBD1. CDR3 length: 15 residues. Germline CDR1 is SQVTM and CDR2 is ANQGSEA. V lost 1 base and J lost 5; bases outside the gene matches: 7. The CDR3 nucleotides are TGCAGCGTTGAAGGCCGGGACAGGGGTCGGGAGACCCAGTACTTC. Its translation is CSVEGRDRGRETQYF.

As DNA, the CDR3 is TGCGCCAGCAGCTGGGAGGGGGGGGCCTACAATGAGCAGTTCTTC. This sequence encodes CASSWEGGAYNEQFF. The V gene is TRBV5-1, the J gene TRBJ2-1, with a possible D match to TRBD2 (7 bases). CDR1 is SGHRS and CDR2 is YFSETQ in the germline V gene. V was cut by 3 bases and J by 2 bases, with 12 bases left in between. The length of the CDR3 is 15 residues.

The chain has TRBV3-1 (or the pseudogene TRBV3-2) and TRBJ1-3; a possible D gene is TRBD1 (5 bases). The germline V and J ends were trimmed by 5 bases and 3 bases, with 17 bases remaining between them. This CDR3 contains 16 residues. Germline CDR1 is LGHDT and CDR2 is YNNKEL (reference sequence). The CDR3 DNA follows: TGTGCCAGCAGCGAAACTGGGACTGCAATTGGAAACACCATATATTTT. This translates into CASSETGTAIGNTIYF.

This clone showed up just once. This chain connects TRBV3-1 (or the pseudogene TRBV3-2) to TRBJ1-3; D is unresolved. CDR3 length: 15 residues. Looked up from germline, CDR1 is LGHDT and CDR2 is YNNKEL (reference sequence). Trimming pared 2 bases from V and 4 bases from J, leaving 12 bases between. The CDR3 region is CASSQRAGSGNTIYF. In DNA, the CDR3 is TGTGCCAGCAGCCAAAGAGCGGGATCCGGAAACACCATATATTTT.

The chain carries TRBV5-6 and TRBJ1-2; 8 bases align to TRBD1. The CDR3 is 13 amino acids. Germline lookup yields CDR1 SGHDT and CDR2 YYEEEE. Trimming at V came to 4 bases and at J to 2 bases, leaving 1 base not matched to a gene. CDR3 protein: CASSDRGNYGYTF. The CDR3 DNA sequence: TGTGCCAGCAGCGACAGGGGAAACTATGGCTACACCTTC.